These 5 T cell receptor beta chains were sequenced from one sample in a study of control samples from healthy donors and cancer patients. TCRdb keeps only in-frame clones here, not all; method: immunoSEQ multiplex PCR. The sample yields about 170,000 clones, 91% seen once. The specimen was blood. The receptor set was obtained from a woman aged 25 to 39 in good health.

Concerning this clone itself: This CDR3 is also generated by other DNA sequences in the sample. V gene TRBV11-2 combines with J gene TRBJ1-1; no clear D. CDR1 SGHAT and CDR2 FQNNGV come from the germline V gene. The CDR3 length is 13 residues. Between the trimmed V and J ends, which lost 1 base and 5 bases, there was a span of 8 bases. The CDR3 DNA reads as TGTGCCAGCAGCTTAGGGGGTGATACTGAAGCTTTCTTT. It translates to CASSLGGDTEAFF.

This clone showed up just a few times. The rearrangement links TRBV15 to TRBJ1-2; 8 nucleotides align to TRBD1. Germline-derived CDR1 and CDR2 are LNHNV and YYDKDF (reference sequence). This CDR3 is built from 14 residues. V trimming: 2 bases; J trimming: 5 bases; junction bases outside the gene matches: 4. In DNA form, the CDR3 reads TGTGCCACCAGCAGAAAACAGGGGGGGTATGGCTACACCTTC. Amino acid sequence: CATSRKQGGYGYTF.

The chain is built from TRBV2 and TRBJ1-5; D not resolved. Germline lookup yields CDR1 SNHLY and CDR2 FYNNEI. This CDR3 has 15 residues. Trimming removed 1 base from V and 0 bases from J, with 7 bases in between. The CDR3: CASSEGGSSNQPQHF. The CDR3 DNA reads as TGTGCCAGCAGTGAAGGGGGATCTAGCAATCAGCCCCAGCATTTT.

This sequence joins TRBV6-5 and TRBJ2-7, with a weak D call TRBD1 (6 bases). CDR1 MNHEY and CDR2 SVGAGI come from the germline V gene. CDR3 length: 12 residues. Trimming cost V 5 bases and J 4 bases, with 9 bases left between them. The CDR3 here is CASSPGQYEQYF. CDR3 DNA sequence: TGTGCCAGCAGTCCCGGACAGTACGAGCAGTACTTC.

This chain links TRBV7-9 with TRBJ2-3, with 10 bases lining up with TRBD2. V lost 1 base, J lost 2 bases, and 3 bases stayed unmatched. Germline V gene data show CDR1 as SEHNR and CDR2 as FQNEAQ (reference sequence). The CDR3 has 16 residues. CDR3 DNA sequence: TGTGCCAGCAGCTTAGGGAGCGGGGGGGCCACAGATACGCAGTATTTT. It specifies CASSLGSGGATDTQYF. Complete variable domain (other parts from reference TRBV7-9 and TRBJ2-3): DTGVSQNPRHKITKRGQNVTFRCDPISEHNRLYWYRQTLGQGPEFLTYFQNEAQLEKSRLLSDRFSAERPKGSFSTLEIQRTEQGDSAMYLCASSLGSGGATDTQYFGPGTRLTVL.